These 4 T cell receptor beta chains share one sample of origin, sequenced in a study of response to subunit inactivated influenza vaccine. One entry per CDR3 protein results from TCRdb running MiXCR on the RT-PCR reads. The sample lists about 500,000 distinct CDR3 sequences; 10% to 15% were seen once. Here the sequenced sample was PBMCs from blood, taken roughly 6 weeks after vaccination. All receptors derive from a man aged 50 to 59 who received an inactivated influenza vaccine.

This clonotype has just a few counts. The rearrangement uses TRBV20-1 and TRBJ2-1; D remains unclear. V was pared by 1 base and J by 10 bases, with 8 bases between. Germline CDR1 reads DFQATT; CDR2 reads SNEGSKA (reference sequence). The CDR3 has 11 amino acids. This CDR3 is CSARGLGEQFF. CDR3 DNA: TGCAGTGCTAGAGGATTGGGGGAGCAGTTCTTC.

This clonotype was seen a few times. V gene TRBV20-1 combines with J gene TRBJ2-1, with D perhaps matching TRBD2 (6 bases). The CDR3 covers 14 residues. The ends were cut back, 7 bases at V and 1 base at J, with 14 bases in the middle. CDR1 is DFQATT and CDR2 is SNEGSKA in the germline V gene (reference sequence). DNA of the CDR3: TGCAGTGTAGGCGGGACCGGGTCCTACAATGAGCAGTTCTTC. Protein sequence: CSVGGTGSYNEQFF.

This clonotype turned up a few times. J is TRBJ2-7 and V is TRBV12-3 or TRBV12-4; the match to TRBD1 covers 11 bases. This CDR3 is 15 amino acids long. V gave up 6 bases and J gave up 4 bases; unmatched junction bases: 8. The CDR3 DNA sequence: TGTGCCAGCAGCGCAAGGGGACAGGGGGGGTACGAGCAGTACTTC. Residues: CASSARGQGGYEQYF.

The chain links TRBV4-3 to TRBJ2-7; tentatively, D is TRBD1 (6 bases). The V and J ends lost 0 bases and 4 bases respectively, with 16 bases between them. CDR1 LGHNA and CDR2 YSLEER come from the germline V gene. The CDR3 is 16 residues long. The CDR3 is CASSQDVRGRGYEQYF. The CDR3, as DNA: TGCGCCAGCAGCCAAGATGTTCGGGGAAGGGGGTACGAGCAGTACTTC.